The 19 T cell receptor beta chains below all came from one sample that was sequenced in a study of CXCR3-negative and CXCR3-positive naive CD8 T cells. UMI labels and 5' RACE were used to prepare the TRB cDNA libraries. TCRdb reprocessed the 5' RACE reads and keeps a single row for each CDR3 protein, giving no DNA. The clone table shows 43,000 or so distinct CDR3 sequences, with the ten largest holding roughly 1.5%. Sequencing was carried out using naive CXCR3- CD8+ T cells from blood. Documented subset: CD45RO-CCR7+CD27+CD95- naive CD8+ T cells lacking CXCR3 (TNR3-). The receptor source for this set is a human donor in good health. Some clones in this sample may be carry-over from other donors' samples.

The chain uses TRBV6-5 and TRBJ2-1; the D call from TCRdb, TRBD2, cannot be confirmed without DNA. Germline V gives CDR1 MNHEY, CDR2 SVGAGI. The CDR3 has 18 amino acids. CDR3 loop: CASSYFPRLAGLDNEQFF.

The gene calls are TRBV5-4 and TRBJ2-7. This CDR3 spans 12 amino acids. Germline CDR1 SGHNT, CDR2 YYREEE (reference sequence). This CDR3 is CSSSSYSYEQYF.

The chain combines TRBV12-3 or TRBV12-4 with TRBJ2-3; TCRdb gives TRBD1 as the D gene, but with no DNA this cannot be confirmed. This CDR3 contains 16 residues. This CDR3 is CASRQLGGPQPDTQYF.

This clonotype registers medium-sized by frequency. The rearrangement joins TRBV6-2 or TRBV6-3 to TRBJ2-7; TCRdb's assignment of TRBD2 cannot be checked, as there is no DNA. Germline V gives CDR1 MNHEY, CDR2 SVGEGT. The CDR3 is made up of 14 amino acids. CDR3 in amino acids: CASSYGIASYEQYF.

V usage is TRBV20-1 and J usage is TRBJ1-1. The CDR3 covers 12 residues. Per the germline V gene, CDR1 is DFQATT and CDR2 is SNEGSKA (reference sequence). The CDR3 loop is CSATISDTEAFF.

The rearrangement links TRBV28 to TRBJ2-7. The germline gives CDR1 MDHEN, CDR2 SYDVKM. There are 16 residues in the CDR3. CDR3 loop: CASSFPASGRTYEQYF.

Its frequency marks this clonotype as medium-sized. This chain joins TRBV7-9 and TRBJ2-5; no DNA is available, so the TRBD2 call from TCRdb remains unchecked. Germline V CDR1 and CDR2: SEHNR, FQNEAQ (reference sequence). CDR3 length equals 16 residues. CDR3: CASKLGTSVVQETQYF.

The chain employs TRBV4-3 and TRBJ2-7; there is no DNA to check the TCRdb D call of TRBD1. The CDR3 runs to 12 residues. Germline CDR1 LGHNA, CDR2 YSLEER. CDR3: CASSPGQGEQYF.

The chain is built from TRBV29-1 and TRBJ2-7; TCRdb gives TRBD1 as the D gene, but with no DNA this cannot be confirmed. Germline lookup yields CDR1 SQVTM and CDR2 ANQGSEA. This CDR3 is 15 amino acids long. The CDR3 spells CSVPGWTGASYEQYF.

The rearrangement uses TRBV7-6 and TRBJ2-5; absent DNA, TCRdb's TRBD2 call cannot be checked. CDR1 SGHVS and CDR2 FNYEAQ come from the germline V gene. CDR3 length equals 13 residues. CDR3 region: CASGQREGETQYF.

The rearrangement joins TRBV7-6 to TRBJ2-1. Germline V CDR1 and CDR2: SGHVS, FNYEAQ. The CDR3 has 16 amino acids. The CDR3 here is CASSFSTIPSYNEQFF.

The J gene is TRBJ2-3, the V gene TRBV28. CDR1 MDHEN and CDR2 SYDVKM come from the germline V gene. This CDR3 spans 12 amino acids. The CDR3 sequence: CASSLRTDTQYF.

The gene calls are TRBV28 and TRBJ2-5; checking the TCRdb D call of TRBD2 is not possible without DNA. Germline V gene lookup returns CDR1 MDHEN and CDR2 SYDVKM. CDR3 length: 18 residues. The CDR3 reads CASTSGLAGGKYQETQYF. The complete variable domain, with remaining parts taken from reference TRBV28 and TRBJ2-5, reads DVKVTQSSRYLVKRTGEKVFLECVQDMDHENMFWYRQDPGLGLRLIYFSYDVKMKEKGDIPEGYSVSREKKERFSLILESASTNQTSMYLCASTSGLAGGKYQETQYFGPGTRLLVL.

V usage is TRBV28 and J usage is TRBJ2-3; TCRdb picks TRBD1, but there is no DNA to check that call. There are 17 residues in the CDR3. Germline V gene lookup returns CDR1 MDHEN and CDR2 SYDVKM. This CDR3 reads CATLPPGTGDWTDTQYF.

The J gene is TRBJ2-7, the V gene TRBV20-1; TCRdb proposes TRBD2, but this gene call is untestable without DNA. The CDR3 has 14 amino acids. CDR1 is DFQATT and CDR2 is SNEGSKA in the germline V gene (reference sequence). CDR3 protein: CSARGRDVFYEQYF.

This chain links TRBV11-3 with TRBJ2-5. The CDR3 spans 17 residues. The germline CDR1 and CDR2 sequences are SGHNT and YENEEA. The CDR3: CASSLLGYGVYLETQYF.

This clonotype shows up as medium-sized by frequency. The gene calls are TRBV15 and TRBJ2-7. Germline lookup yields CDR1 LNHNV and CDR2 YYDKDF (reference sequence). The CDR3 is 14 residues long. The CDR3 loop is CATSEDRSSYEQYF.

The chain recombines TRBV5-5 with TRBJ1-5; without DNA, the TCRdb call of TRBD1 cannot be checked. The CDR3 has 15 amino acids. Germline V gene sequence: CDR1 SGHKS, CDR2 YYEKEE (reference sequence). This chain's CDR3 is CASSLEDRINQPQHF.

The gene calls are TRBV20-1 and TRBJ1-1; TCRdb's D call of TRBD1 is untestable without DNA. CDR1 and CDR2 from the germline V gene are DFQATT and SNEGSKA (reference sequence). The CDR3 spans 15 residues. The chain's CDR3 is CSARTAQGGDTEAFF.